This entry features one TCR beta chain sequence. These data are taken from a study of T cells in Graves' hyperthyroidism and ophthalmopathy. The CDR3 totals 15 residues. V was pared by 4 bases and J by 9 bases, with 8 bases of the junction left unmatched. Germline loops: CDR1 KGHSH, CDR2 LQKENI. What was amplified from RNA transcripts were TCR beta CDR3 regions. Carried out on the TCR CDR3, a first-round RT-PCR used the HTBI primer set. Each CDR3 protein is one row after TCRdb ran MiXCR on the multiplex PCR reads. The sample has more than 300,000 distinct CDR3 sequences, roughly 14% seen once. The chain carries TRBV18 and TRBJ2-1; 11 bases agree with TRBD2. The sample taken for sequencing was blood. This clonotype was sampled from a woman aged 25 to 39 with Graves' hyperthyroidism. The CDR3 DNA follows: TGTGCCAGCTCACAGGGACTAGCGGAGGAGAGTGAGCAGTTCTTC. Translated: CASSQGLAEESEQFF.